This TCR beta chain was obtained from a study of response to subunit inactivated influenza vaccine. MiXCR was run by TCRdb on the RT-PCR reads, yielding one entry per CDR3 protein. The data hold approximately 700,000 distinct CDR3 sequences, with less than 20% observed a single time. Many counts were recorded for this clonotype. Its antigen is unknown. The CDR3 is 13 residues long. The germline V gene has CDR1 SEHNR and CDR2 FQNEAQ (reference sequence). V shed 6 bases and J shed 2 bases, with 7 bases lying between them. Study-wide points: There was a suggestion from the authors that each seasonal influenza vaccination recruits few new T cells.

The chain recombines TRBV7-9 with TRBJ2-2, with D possibly being TRBD1 (6 bases). The sequencing here drew on PBMCs from blood, taken 12 days after vaccination. This receptor was taken from a man between 45 and 60 years old who received an inactivated influenza vaccine. This CDR3 reads CASRDSNTGELFF. CDR3 DNA sequence: TGTGCCAGCAGGGACAGTAACACCGGGGAGCTGTTTTTT.